This T cell receptor beta chain originates from a study of beta chain features in type 1 diabetes. In the study overall: Across all samples, approximately 110,000,000 sorted cells were examined. Broader study findings: Researchers report that Type 1 diabetes patients had moderately but significantly shorter TCRB CDR3s across all four CD4+ subsets.

The CDR3 extends over 14 amino acids. J gave up 4 bases and V 8 bases, and 7 bases lay outside the gene matches. Germline loops: CDR1 MNHEY, CDR2 SMNVEV (reference sequence). Notes on this clone: What it binds is unknown.

As every portion of the isolated RNA was reverse transcribed, the sequencing read expressed TCRB transcripts. Only in-frame clones appear in the TCRdb table, and some are missing; sequencing was by immunoSEQ multiplex PCR. The repertoire holds around 56,000 clones, around 50% seen once, with around 2.7% in the top ten. Via CD45RO/CCR7/CD25/CD127/CD95/CD27, cells of the CD4+ naive, central memory, regulatory and stem cell-like memory subsets were sorted. Purities over 98% were achieved in all sorted populations. The receptor was derived from a woman between 40 and 50 years old with type 1 diabetes. V gene TRBV27 combines with J gene TRBJ1-2; 10 nucleotides align to TRBD1. Sequenced material: Tregs from blood. The CDR3: CASRRTGGIYGYTF. Written as DNA, the CDR3 is TGTGCCAGCCGAAGGACAGGGGGTATCTATGGCTACACCTTC.